This T cell receptor beta chain stems from a study of cytomegalovirus exposure and HLA in healthy donors. The PCR contained 60 Vbeta and 13 Jbeta primers. Produced via immunoSEQ multiplex PCR; TCRdb's table is partial and in-frame only. The data show over 150,000 clones, around 75% seen once. CDR3 length: 13 residues. Trimming took 6 bases from V and 6 from J, leaving 14 bases between them. The germline gives CDR1 MNHEY, CDR2 SVGAGI. Sample: PBMCs. This sequence joins TRBV6-5 and TRBJ1-2; D is perhaps TRBD1 (5 bases). This clonotype was sampled from a man between 18 and 35 years old in good health and CMV-seronegative. The CDR3: CASSPRPGNGYTF. The DNA of the CDR3 is TGTGCCAGCAGCCCAAGGCCAGGGAATGGCTACACCTTC.